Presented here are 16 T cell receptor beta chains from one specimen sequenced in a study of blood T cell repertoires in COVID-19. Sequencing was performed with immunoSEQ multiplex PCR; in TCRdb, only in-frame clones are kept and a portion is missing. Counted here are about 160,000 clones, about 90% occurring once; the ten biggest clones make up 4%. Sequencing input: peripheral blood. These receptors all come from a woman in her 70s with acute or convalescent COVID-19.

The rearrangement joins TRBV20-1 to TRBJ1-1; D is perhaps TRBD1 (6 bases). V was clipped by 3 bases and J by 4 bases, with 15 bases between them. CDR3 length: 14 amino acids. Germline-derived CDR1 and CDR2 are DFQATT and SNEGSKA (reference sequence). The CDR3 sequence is CSASVGGGSTEAFF. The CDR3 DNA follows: TGCAGTGCTAGTGTGGGAGGGGGTAGCACTGAAGCTTTCTTT.

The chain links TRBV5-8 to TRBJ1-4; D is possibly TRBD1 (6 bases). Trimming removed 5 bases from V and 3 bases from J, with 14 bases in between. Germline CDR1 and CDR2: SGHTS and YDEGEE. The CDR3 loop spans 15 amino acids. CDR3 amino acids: CASRGTSIPNEKLFF. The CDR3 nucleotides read TGTGCCAGCAGAGGGACATCAATTCCTAATGAAAAACTGTTTTTT.

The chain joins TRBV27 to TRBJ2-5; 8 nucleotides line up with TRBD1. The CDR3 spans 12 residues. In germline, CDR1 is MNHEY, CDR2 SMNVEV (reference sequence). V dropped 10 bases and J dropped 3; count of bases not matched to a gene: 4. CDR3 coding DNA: TGTGCCAAAATACAGGGGGAAGAGACCCAGTACTTC. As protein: CAKIQGEETQYF.

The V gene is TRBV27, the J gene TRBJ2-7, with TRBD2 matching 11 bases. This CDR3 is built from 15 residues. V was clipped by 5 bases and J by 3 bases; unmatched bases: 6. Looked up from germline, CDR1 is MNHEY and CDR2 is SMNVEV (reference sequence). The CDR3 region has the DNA TGTGCCAGCAGTGCCGGGACTAGCGGAATCTACGAGCAGTACTTC. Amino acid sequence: CASSAGTSGIYEQYF.

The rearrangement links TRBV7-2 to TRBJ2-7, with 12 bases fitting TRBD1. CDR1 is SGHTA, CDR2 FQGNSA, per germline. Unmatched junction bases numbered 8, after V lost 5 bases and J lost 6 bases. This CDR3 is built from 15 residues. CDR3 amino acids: CASSPRDRGLSEQYF. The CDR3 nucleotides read TGTGCCAGCAGCCCCCGGGACAGGGGGCTGTCCGAGCAGTACTTC.

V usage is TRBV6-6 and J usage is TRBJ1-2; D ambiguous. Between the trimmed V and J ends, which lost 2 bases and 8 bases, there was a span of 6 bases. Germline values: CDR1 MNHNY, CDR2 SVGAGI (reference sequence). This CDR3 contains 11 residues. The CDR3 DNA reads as TGTGCCAGCAGTTACGAAAGCGGCTACACCTTC. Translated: CASSYESGYTF.

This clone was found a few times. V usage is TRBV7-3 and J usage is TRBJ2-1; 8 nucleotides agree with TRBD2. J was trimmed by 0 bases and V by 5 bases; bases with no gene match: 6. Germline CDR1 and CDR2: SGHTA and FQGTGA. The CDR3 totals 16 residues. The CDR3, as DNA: TGTGCCAGCAGCGCCCAGGGGACTAGCTCCTACAATGAGCAGTTCTTC. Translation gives CASSAQGTSSYNEQFF.

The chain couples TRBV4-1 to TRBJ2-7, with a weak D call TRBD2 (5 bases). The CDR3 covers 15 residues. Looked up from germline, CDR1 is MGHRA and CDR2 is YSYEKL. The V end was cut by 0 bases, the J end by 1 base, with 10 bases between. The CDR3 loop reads CASSQDNRGSYEQYF. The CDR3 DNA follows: TGCGCCAGCAGCCAAGATAACCGGGGTTCCTACGAGCAGTACTTC.

In DNA form, the CDR3 reads TGTGCCAGCAGCTTACAAGAAAATACGCAGTATTTT. As protein: CASSLQENTQYF. This rearrangement joins TRBV5-6 to TRBJ2-3, with D unresolved. There are 12 residues in the CDR3. The V gene lost 2 bases and the J gene lost 7 bases, with 8 bases spanning the gap. Per the germline V gene, CDR1 is SGHDT and CDR2 is YYEEEE.

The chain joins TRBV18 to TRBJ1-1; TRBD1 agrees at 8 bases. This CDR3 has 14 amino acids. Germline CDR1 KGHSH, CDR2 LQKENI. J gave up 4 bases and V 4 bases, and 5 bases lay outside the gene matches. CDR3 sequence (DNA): TGTGCCAGCTCACAAGGACAGGGCAGCACTGAAGCTTTCTTT. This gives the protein CASSQGQGSTEAFF.

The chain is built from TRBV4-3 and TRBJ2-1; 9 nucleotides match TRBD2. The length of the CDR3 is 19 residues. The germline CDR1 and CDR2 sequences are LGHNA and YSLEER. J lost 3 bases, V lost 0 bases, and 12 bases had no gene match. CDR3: CASSQEDRGGLASYNEQFF. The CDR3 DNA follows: TGCGCCAGCAGCCAAGAGGATCGTGGCGGACTAGCGAGCTACAATGAGCAGTTCTTC.

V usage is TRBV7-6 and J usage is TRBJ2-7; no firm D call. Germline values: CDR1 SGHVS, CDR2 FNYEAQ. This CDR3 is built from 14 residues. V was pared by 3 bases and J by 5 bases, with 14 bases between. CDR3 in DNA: TGTGCCAGCAGCTTCCAATCGTGGTCGGACGAGCAGTACTTC. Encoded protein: CASSFQSWSDEQYF.

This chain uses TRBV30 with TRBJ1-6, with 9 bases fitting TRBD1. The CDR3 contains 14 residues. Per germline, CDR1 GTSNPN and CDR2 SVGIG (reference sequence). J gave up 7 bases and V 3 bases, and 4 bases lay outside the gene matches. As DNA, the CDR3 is TGTGCCTGGAGGGTAGGACAGGGGAATTCACCCCTCCACTTT. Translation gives CAWRVGQGNSPLHF.

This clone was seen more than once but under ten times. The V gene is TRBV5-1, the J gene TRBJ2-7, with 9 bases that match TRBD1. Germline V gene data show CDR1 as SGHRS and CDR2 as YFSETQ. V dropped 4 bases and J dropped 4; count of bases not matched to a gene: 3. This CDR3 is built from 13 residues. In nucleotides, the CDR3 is TGCGCCAGCAGCCAGGGGACAGGGTACGAGCAGTACTTC. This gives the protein CASSQGTGYEQYF.

In DNA, the CDR3 is TGTGCCAGCAGCGCCCAGGGTAACGAGCAGTACTTC. It translates to CASSAQGNEQYF. V and J are TRBV6-2 or TRBV6-3 and TRBJ2-7, with D perhaps TRBD1 (5 bases). V lost 6 bases to trimming and J lost 5 bases, with 11 bases between them. The CDR3 contains 12 residues. Germline V lookup: CDR1 MNHEY, CDR2 SVGEGT.

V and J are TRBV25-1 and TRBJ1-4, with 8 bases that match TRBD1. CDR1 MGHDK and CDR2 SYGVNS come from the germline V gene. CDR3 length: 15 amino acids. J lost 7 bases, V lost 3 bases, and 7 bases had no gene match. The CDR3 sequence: CASSDGPGGAEKLFF. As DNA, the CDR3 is TGTGCCAGCAGTGACGGGCCAGGGGGCGCTGAAAAACTGTTTTTT.